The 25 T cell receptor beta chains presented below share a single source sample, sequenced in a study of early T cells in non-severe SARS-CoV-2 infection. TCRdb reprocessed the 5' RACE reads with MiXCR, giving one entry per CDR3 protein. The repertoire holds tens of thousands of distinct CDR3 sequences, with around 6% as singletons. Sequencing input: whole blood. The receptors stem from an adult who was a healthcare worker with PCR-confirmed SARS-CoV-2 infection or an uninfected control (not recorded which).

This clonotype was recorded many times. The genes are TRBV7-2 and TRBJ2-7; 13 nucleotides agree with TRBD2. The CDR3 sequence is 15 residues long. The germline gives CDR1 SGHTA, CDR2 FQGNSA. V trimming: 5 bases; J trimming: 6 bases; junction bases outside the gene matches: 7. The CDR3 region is CASSRGGLAGVEQYF. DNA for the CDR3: TGTGCCAGCAGCCGAGGCGGACTAGCGGGAGTCGAGCAGTACTTC.

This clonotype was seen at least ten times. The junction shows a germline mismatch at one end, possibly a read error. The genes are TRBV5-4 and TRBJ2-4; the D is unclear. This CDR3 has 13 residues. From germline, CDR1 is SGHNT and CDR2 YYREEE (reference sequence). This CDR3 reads CASSLGPGDTQDF. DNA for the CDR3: TGTGCCAGCAGCTTGGGCCCCGGAGACACCCAAGACTTC.

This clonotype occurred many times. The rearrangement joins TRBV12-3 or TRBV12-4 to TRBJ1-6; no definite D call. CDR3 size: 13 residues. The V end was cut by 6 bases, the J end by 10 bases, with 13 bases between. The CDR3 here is CASSLRADSPLHF. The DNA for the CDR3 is TGTGCCAGCAGCTTGCGGGCGGACTCACCCCTCCACTTT.

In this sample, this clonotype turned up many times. CDR3 DNA sequence: TGTGCCAGAATGGGGACAGACGGCTACACCTTC. Translating it yields CARMGTDGYTF. The chain couples TRBV27 to TRBJ1-2; TRBD1 aligns across 7 bases. Germline CDR1 MNHEY, CDR2 SMNVEV (reference sequence). The CDR3 covers 11 residues. Trimming cost V 9 bases and J 8 bases; bases outside gene matches: 6.

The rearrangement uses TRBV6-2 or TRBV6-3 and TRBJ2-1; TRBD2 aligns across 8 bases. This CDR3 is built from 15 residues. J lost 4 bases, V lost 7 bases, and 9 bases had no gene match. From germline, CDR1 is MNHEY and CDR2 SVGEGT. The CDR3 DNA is TGTGCCAGCACCCTCCGGGGGGGCCTATACAATGAGCAGTTCTTC. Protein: CASTLRGGLYNEQFF.

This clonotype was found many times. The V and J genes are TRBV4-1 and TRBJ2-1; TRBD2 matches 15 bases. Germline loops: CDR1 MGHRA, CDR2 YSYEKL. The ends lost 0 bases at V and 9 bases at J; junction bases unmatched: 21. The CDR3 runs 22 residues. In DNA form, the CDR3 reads TGCGCCAGCAGCCAAGAGGGGCACTTTGGGACTAGCGGGAGGCCTACGGAGGGTGAGCAGTTCTTC. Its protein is CASSQEGHFGTSGRPTEGEQFF.

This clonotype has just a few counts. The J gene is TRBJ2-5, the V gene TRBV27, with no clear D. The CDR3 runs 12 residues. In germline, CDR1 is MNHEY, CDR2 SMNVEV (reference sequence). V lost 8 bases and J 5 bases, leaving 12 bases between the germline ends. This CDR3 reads CASSIPRETQYF. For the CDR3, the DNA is TGTGCCAGCTCCATCCCAAGGGAGACCCAGTACTTC.

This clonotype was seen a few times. In DNA, the CDR3 is TGTGCCAGCAGTCCCCCGGGGGCGGGGTTCTCCTACAATGAGCAGTTCTTC. This sequence encodes CASSPPGAGFSYNEQFF. The chain recombines TRBV12-3 or TRBV12-4 with TRBJ2-1; D is perhaps TRBD1 or TRBD2 (6 bases each). The CDR3 totals 17 residues. Trimming took off 5 bases at V and 0 bases at J, with 17 bases between the two ends.

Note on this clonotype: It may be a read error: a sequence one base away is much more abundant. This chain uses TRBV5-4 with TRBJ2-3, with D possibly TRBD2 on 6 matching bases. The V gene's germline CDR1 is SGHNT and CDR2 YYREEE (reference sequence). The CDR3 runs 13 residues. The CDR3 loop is CANSSVGGDTQYF. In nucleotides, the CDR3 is TGTGCCAACAGCTCCGTGGGGGGAGATACGCAGTATTTT.

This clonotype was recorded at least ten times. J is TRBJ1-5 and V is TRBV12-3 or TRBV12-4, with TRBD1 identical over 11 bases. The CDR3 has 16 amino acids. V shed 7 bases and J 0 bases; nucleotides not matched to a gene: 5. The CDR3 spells CASKGQGASSNQPQHF. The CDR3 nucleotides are TGTGCCAGCAAAGGACAGGGGGCAAGTAGCAATCAGCCCCAGCATTTT.

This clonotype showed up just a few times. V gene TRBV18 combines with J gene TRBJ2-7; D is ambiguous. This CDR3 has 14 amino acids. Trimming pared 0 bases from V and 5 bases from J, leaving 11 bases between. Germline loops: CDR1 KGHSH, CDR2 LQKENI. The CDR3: CASSPPSGSDEQYF. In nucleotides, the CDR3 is TGTGCCAGCTCACCACCGTCAGGTTCGGACGAGCAGTACTTC.

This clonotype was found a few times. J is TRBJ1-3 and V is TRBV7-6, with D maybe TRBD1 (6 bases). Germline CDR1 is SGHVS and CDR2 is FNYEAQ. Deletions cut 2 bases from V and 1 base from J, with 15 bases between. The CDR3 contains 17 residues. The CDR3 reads CASSLSSGGGSGNTIYF. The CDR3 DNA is TGTGCCAGCAGCTTATCGTCCGGGGGCGGTTCTGGAAACACCATATATTTT.

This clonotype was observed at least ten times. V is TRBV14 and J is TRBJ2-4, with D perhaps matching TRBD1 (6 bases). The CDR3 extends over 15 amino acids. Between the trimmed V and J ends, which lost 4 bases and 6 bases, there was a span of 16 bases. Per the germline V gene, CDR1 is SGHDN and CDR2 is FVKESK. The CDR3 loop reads CASSRTYPDRNIQYF. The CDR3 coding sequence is TGTGCCAGCAGCCGGACGTATCCGGACAGAAACATTCAGTACTTC.

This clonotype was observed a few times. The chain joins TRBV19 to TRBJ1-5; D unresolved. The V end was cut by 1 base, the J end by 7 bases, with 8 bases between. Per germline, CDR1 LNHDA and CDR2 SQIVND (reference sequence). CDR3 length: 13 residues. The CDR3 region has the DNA TGTGCCAGTAGTATAGCAGTCAGACAGCCCCAGCATTTT. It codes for CASSIAVRQPQHF.

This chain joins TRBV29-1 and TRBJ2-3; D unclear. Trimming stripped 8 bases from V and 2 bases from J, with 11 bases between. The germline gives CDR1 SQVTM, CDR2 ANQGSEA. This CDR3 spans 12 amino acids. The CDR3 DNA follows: TGCAGCACCGGCGGAGTCACAGATACGCAGTATTTT. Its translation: CSTGGVTDTQYF.

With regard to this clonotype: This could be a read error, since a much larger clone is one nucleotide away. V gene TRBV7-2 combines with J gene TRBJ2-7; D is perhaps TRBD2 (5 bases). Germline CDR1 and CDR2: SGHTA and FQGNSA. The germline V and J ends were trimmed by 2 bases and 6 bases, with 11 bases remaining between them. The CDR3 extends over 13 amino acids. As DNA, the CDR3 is TGTGCCAGCAGCTTACGGTGGAGGAGCGAGCAGTACTTC. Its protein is CASSLRWRSEQYF.

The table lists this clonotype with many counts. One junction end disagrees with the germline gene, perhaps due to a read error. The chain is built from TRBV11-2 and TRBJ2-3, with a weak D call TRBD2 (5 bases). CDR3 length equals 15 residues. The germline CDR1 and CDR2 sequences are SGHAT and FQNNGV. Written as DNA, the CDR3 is TGTGCCAGCAGCCTAGATGGGAGACCCACAGATACGCAGTATTTT. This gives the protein CASSLDGRPTDTQYF.

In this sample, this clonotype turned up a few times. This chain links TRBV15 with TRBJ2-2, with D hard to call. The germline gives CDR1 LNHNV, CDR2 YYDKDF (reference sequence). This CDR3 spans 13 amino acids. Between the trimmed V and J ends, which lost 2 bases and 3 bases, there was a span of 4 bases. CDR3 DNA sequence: TGTGCCACCAGCAGAACGTACACCGGGGAGCTGTTTTTT. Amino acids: CATSRTYTGELFF.

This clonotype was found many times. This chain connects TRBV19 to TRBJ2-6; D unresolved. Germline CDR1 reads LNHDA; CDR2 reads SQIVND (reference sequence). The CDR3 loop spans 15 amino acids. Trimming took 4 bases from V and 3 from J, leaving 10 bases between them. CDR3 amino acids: CASSTSAYGANVLTF. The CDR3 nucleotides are TGTGCCAGTAGTACCAGCGCGTATGGGGCCAACGTCCTGACTTTC. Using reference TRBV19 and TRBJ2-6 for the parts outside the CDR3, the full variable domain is DGGITQSPKYLFRKEGQNVTLSCEQNLNHDAMYWYRQDPGQGLRLIYYSQIVNDFQKGDIAEGYSVSREKKESFPLTVTSAQKNPTAFYLCASSTSAYGANVLTFGAGSRLTVL.

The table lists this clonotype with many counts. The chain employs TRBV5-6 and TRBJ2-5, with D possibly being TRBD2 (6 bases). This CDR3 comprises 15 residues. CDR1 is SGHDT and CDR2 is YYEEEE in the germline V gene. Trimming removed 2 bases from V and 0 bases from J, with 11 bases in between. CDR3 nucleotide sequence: TGTGCCAGCAGCTTAGCGGGTATCTACCAAGAGACCCAGTACTTC. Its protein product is CASSLAGIYQETQYF. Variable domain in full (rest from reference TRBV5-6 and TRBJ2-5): DAGVTQSPTHLIKTRGQQVTLRCSPKSGHDTVSWYQQALGQGPQFIFQYYEEEERQRGNFPDRFSGHQFPNYSSELNVNALLLGDSALYLCASSLAGIYQETQYFGPGTRLLVL.

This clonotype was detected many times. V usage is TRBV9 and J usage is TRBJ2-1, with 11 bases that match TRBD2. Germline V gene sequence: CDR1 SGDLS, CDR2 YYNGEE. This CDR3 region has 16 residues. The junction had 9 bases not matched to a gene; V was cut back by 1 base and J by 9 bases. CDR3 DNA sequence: TGTGCCAGCAGCGTATTAATAGCGGGAGGGCCGGGTGAGCAGTTCTTC. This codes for CASSVLIAGGPGEQFF.

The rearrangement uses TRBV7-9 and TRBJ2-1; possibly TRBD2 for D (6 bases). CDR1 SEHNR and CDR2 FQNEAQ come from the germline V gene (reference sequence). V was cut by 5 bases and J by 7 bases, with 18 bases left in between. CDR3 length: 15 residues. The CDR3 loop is CASSTYQRALNEQFF. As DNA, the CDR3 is TGTGCCAGCAGCACATACCAGCGGGCCCTTAATGAGCAGTTCTTC.

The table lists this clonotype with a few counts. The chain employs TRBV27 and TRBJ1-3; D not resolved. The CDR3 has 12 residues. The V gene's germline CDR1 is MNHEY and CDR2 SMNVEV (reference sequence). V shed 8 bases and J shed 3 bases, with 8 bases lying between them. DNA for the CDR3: TGTGCCAGCCACCAAATTGGAAACACCATATATTTT. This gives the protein CASHQIGNTIYF.

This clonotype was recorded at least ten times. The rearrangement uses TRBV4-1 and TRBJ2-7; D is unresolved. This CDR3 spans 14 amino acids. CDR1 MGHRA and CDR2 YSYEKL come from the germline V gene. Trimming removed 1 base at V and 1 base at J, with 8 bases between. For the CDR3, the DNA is TGCGCCAGCAGCCAAGCCGAGATATCCTACGAGCAGTACTTC. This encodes CASSQAEISYEQYF.

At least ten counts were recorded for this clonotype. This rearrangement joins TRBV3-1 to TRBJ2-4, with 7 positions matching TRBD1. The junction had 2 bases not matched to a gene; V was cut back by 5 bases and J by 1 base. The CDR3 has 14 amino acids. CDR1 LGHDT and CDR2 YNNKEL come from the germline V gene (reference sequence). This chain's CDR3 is CASSTQGAKNIQYF. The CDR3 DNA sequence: TGTGCCAGCAGCACACAGGGGGCCAAAAACATTCAGTACTTC.